This T cell receptor (beta chain) was sequenced during a study of blood T cells in healthy people across ages. Next came a second PCR, run for about 7 to 12 cycles, which used a sample-barcoded 5' primer along with a J-beta primer mix. Via MiXCR, TCRdb re-called the 5' RACE reads, giving one row per CDR3 protein. The repertoire includes approximately 490,000 distinct CDR3 sequences, approximately 25% of them detected once, and 8.7% sits in the top ten. As regards this clonotype: No antigen is known for it.

V gave up 5 bases and J gave up 1 base, with 8 bases separating them. There are 13 residues in the CDR3. The germline CDR1 and CDR2 sequences are SEHNR and FQNEAQ (reference sequence). General study points: Whereas aged donors had fewer naive CD4+ cells, long-lived donors had more of them and higher diversity.

These data are also associated with another study on T cells of mothers and their children. Turning to that study: The second PCR used the M1S primer, and this primer added sample barcodes and 2-4 random nucleotides.

The clonotype originates from a boy aged 5 to 17 in good health. The chain recombines TRBV7-9 with TRBJ1-2; a possible D gene is TRBD1 (5 bases). The specimen was blood. This CDR3 is CASSGGDNYGYTF. The DNA for the CDR3 is TGTGCCAGCAGCGGGGGAGATAACTATGGCTACACCTTC. Full variable domain (missing parts from reference TRBV7-9 and TRBJ1-2): DTGVSQNPRHKITKRGQNVTFRCDPISEHNRLYWYRQTLGQGPEFLTYFQNEAQLEKSRLLSDRFSAERPKGSFSTLEIQRTEQGDSAMYLCASSGGDNYGYTFGSGTRLTVV.